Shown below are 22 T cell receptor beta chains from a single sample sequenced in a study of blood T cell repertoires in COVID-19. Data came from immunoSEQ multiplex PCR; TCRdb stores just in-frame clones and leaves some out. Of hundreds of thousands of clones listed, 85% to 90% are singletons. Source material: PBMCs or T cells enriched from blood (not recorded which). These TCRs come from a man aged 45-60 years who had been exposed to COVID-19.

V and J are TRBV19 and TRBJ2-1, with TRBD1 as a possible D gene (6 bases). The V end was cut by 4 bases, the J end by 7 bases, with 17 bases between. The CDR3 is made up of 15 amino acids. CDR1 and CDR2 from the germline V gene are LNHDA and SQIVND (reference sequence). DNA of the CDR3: TGTGCCAGTAGTACCACACCCGGGACAAGGAATGAGCAGTTCTTC. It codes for CASSTTPGTRNEQFF. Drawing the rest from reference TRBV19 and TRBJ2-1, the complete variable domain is DGGITQSPKYLFRKEGQNVTLSCEQNLNHDAMYWYRQDPGQGLRLIYYSQIVNDFQKGDIAEGYSVSREKKESFPLTVTSAQKNPTAFYLCASSTTPGTRNEQFFGPGTRLTVL.

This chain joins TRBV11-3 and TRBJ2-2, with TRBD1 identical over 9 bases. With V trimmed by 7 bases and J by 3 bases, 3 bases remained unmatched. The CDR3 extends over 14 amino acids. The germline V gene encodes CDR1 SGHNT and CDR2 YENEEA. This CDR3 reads CASKTGGDTGELFF. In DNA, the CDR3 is TGTGCCAGCAAGACAGGGGGAGACACCGGGGAGCTGTTTTTT.

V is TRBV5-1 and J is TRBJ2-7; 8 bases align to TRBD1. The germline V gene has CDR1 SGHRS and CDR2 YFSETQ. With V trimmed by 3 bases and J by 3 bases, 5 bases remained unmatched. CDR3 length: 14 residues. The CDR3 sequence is CASSSQGAVYEQYF. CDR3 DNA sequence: TGCGCCAGCAGCTCTCAGGGGGCGGTCTACGAGCAGTACTTC.

DNA for the CDR3: TGTGCCTGGACCCAGGGGCTAGCGGGAGGAGAGACCCAGTACTTC. Its protein product is CAWTQGLAGGETQYF. This chain uses TRBV30 with TRBJ2-5; 11 bases fit TRBD2. The germline CDR1 and CDR2 sequences are GTSNPN and SVGIG (reference sequence). The CDR3 totals 15 residues. Losses at the gene ends were 4 bases for V and 4 bases for J; bases not matched to a gene: 8.

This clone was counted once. The CDR3 bases are TGTGCCAGCTCACCATCCTCCCGGAACACTGAAGCTTTCTTT. Amino acids: CASSPSSRNTEAFF. The V call is TRBV18, the J call TRBJ1-1, with D unclear. Per the germline V gene, CDR1 is KGHSH and CDR2 is LQKENI. V lost 2 bases and J lost 1, with 8 bases in between. The CDR3 covers 14 residues.

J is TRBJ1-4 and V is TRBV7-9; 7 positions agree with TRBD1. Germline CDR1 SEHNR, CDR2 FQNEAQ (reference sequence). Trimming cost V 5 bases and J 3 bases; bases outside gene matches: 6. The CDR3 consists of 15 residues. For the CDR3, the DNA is TGTGCCAGCAGCCTGCCGGGACAGCCTAATGAAAAACTGTTTTTT. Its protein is CASSLPGQPNEKLFF.

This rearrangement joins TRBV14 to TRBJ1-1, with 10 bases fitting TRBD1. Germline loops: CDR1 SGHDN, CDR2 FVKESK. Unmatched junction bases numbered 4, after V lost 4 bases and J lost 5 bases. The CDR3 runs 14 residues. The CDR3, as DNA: TGTGCCAGCAGCCCATGGACAGGGGGGACTGAAGCTTTCTTT. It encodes CASSPWTGGTEAFF.

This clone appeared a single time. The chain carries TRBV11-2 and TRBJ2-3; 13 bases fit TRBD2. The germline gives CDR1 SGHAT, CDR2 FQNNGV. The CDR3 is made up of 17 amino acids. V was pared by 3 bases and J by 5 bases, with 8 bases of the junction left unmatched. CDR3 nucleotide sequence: TGTGCCAGCAGCTTCACTAGCGGGGGGGGATGGGGAGATACGCAGTATTTT. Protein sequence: CASSFTSGGGWGDTQYF.

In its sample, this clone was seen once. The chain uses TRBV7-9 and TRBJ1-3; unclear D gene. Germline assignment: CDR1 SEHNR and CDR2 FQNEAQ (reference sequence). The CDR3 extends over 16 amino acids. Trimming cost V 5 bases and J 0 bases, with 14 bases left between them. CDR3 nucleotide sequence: TGTGCCAGCAGCCCCCGCGGAGGCCCCTCTGGAAACACCATATATTTT. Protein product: CASSPRGGPSGNTIYF.

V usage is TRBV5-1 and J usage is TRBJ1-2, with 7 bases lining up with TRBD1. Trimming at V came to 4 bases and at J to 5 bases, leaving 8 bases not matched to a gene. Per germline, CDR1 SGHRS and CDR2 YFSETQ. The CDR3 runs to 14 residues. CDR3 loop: CASSVTGAGYGYTF. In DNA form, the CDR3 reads TGCGCCAGCAGCGTCACAGGGGCTGGGTATGGCTACACCTTC.

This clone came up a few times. The CDR3, as DNA: TGCAGCGCGTCAGGGGAGAAGAATCGCGGCTACACCTTC. The encoded protein is CSASGEKNRGYTF. The genes are TRBV29-1 and TRBJ1-2; tentatively, D is TRBD1 (6 bases). This CDR3 has 13 residues. V shed 7 bases and J shed 8 bases, with 20 bases lying between them. CDR1 is SQVTM and CDR2 is ANQGSEA in the germline V gene.

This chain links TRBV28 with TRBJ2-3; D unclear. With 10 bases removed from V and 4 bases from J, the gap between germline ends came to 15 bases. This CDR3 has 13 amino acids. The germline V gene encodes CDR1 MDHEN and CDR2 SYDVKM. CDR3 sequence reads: CAILAWRSDTQYF. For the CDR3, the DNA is TGTGCCATCCTGGCGTGGAGATCAGATACGCAGTATTTT.

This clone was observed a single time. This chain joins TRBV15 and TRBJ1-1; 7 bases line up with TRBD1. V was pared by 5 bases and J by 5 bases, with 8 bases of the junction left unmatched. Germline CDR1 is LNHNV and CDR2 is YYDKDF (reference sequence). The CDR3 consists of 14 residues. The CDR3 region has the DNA TGTGCCACCAGCGAGAATACAGGGGATACTGAAGCTTTCTTT. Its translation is CATSENTGDTEAFF.

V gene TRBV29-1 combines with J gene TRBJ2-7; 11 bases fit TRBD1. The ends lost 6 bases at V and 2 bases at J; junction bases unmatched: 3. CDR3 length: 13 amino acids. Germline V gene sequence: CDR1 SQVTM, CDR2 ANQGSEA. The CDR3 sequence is CSVSGQGAYEQYF. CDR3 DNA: TGCAGCGTCTCGGGACAGGGGGCCTACGAGCAGTACTTC.

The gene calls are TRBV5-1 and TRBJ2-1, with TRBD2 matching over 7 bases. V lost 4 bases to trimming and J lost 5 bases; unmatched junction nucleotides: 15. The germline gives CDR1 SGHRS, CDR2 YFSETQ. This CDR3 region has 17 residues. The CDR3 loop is CASSRPFGGRENNEQFF. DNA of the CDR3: TGCGCCAGCAGCCGCCCCTTCGGTGGGAGGGAAAACAATGAGCAGTTCTTC.

CDR3 sequence reads: CASSRQGTYNEQFF. Written as DNA, the CDR3 is TGTGCCAGCAGCCGACAGGGTACCTACAATGAGCAGTTCTTC. This chain joins TRBV11-3 and TRBJ2-1; 7 bases fit TRBD1. CDR1 is SGHNT, CDR2 YENEEA, per germline. The CDR3 consists of 14 residues. Unmatched junction bases numbered 3, after V lost 5 bases and J lost 2 bases.

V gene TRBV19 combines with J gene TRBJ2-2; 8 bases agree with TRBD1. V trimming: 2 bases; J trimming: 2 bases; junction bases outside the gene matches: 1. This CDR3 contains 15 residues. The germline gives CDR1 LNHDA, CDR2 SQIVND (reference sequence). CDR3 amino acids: CASSIQGANTGELFF. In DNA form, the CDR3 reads TGTGCCAGTAGTATACAGGGGGCAAACACCGGGGAGCTGTTTTTT.

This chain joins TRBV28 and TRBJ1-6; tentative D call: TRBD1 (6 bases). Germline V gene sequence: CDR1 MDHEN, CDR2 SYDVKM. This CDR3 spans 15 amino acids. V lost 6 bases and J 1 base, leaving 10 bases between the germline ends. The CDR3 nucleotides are TGTGCCAGCAGGCCACAGGGTTCCTATAATTCACCCCTCCACTTT. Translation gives CASRPQGSYNSPLHF.

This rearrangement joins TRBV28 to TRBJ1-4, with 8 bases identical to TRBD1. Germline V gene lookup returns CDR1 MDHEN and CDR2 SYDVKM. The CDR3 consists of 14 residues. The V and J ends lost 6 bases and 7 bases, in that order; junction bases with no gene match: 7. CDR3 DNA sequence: TGTGCCAGCAGATCCGGGACAGGTCCTGAAAAACTGTTTTTT. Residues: CASRSGTGPEKLFF.

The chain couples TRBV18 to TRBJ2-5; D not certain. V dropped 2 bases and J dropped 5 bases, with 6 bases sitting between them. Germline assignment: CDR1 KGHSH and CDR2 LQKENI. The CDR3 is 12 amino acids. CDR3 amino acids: CASSPGLETQYF. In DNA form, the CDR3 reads TGTGCCAGCTCACCAGGGCTGGAGACCCAGTACTTC. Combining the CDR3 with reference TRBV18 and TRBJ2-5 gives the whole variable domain NAGVMQNPRHLVRRRGQEARLRCSPMKGHSHVYWYRQLPEEGLKFMVYLQKENIIDESGMPKERFSAEFPKEGPSILRIQQVVRGDSAAYFCASSPGLETQYFGPGTRLLVL.

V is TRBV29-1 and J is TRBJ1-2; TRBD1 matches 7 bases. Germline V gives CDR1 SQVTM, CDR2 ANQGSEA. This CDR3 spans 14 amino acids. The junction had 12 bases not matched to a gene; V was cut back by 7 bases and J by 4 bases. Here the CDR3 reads CSAKGQFGSYGYTF. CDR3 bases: TGCAGCGCCAAGGGACAGTTCGGGAGCTATGGCTACACCTTC.

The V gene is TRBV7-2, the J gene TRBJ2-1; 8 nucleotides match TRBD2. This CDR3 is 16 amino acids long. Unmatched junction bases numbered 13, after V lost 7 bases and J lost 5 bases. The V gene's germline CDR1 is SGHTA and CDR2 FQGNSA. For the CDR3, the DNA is TGTGCCAGCAAGCCTCGATGGCTAGCGGGCAACAATGAGCAGTTCTTC. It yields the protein CASKPRWLAGNNEQFF.